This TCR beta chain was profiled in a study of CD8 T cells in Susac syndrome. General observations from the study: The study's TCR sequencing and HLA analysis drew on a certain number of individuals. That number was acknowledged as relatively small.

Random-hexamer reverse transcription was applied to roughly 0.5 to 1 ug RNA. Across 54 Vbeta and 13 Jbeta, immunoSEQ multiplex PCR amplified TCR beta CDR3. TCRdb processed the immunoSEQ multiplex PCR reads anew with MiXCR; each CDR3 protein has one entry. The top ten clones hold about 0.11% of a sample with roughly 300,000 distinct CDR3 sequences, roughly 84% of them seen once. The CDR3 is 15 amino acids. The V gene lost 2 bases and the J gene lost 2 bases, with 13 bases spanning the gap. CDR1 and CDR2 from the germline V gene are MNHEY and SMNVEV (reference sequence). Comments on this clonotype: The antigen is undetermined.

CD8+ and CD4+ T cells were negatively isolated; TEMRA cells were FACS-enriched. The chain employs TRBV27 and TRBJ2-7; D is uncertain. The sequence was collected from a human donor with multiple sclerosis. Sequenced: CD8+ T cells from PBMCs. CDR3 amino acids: CASSLRPQFPYEQYF. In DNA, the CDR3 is TGTGCCAGCAGTTTACGGCCTCAATTTCCCTACGAGCAGTACTTC.